The text below deals with one TCR beta chain. Its antigen is as yet unknown. This sample is drawn from a study of T cell responses to AZD1222 COVID-19 vaccine. Notes on the study in general: Increases in Spike-specific TCR breadth and depth were seen after two AZD1222 doses. With dominance at 160-218 and 743-854, vaccine-associated CD4 TCRs spanned spike. Females made up more of the donors, who were largely white British, and clonal diversity may have come out too low. Close to half of all spike-specific TCRs reportedly target regions of the variants that are unmutated.

Germline V gives CDR1 LGHNA, CDR2 YSLEER. V lost 2 bases, J lost 5 bases, and 8 bases lay in between. This CDR3 spans 13 amino acids. Libraries were prepared by immunoSEQ multiplex PCR; TCRdb keeps only in-frame clonotypes and omits some of them. The table shows 210,000 or so clones, with around 93% occurring only once. This clonotype was obtained from an adult in good health. Sample: peripheral blood, taken on day 0 of MenACWY control vaccination. The chain joins TRBV4-3 to TRBJ2-3; D not resolved. For the CDR3, the DNA is TGCGCCAGCAGCCAAAATGTGGGAGATACGCAGTATTTT. Translated, it gives CASSQNVGDTQYF.